The 19 T cell receptor beta chains presented below share a single source sample, sequenced in a study of cytomegalovirus exposure and HLA in healthy donors. Vbeta (60) and Jbeta (13) primers were used in the PCR. Data came from immunoSEQ multiplex PCR; TCRdb stores just in-frame clones and leaves some out. This repertoire includes around 88,000 clones. The sample was PBMCs. Receptors originate from a girl aged 5 to 17 in good health and CMV-seropositive.

The chain employs TRBV27 and TRBJ1-5; D not certain. The CDR3 runs to 11 residues. Germline CDR1 reads MNHEY; CDR2 reads SMNVEV (reference sequence). V was shortened by 8 bases and J by 5 bases, with 7 bases between the two germline ends. Here the CDR3 DNA reads TGTGCCAGCGGAGGTTATCAGCCCCAGCATTTT. The encoded protein is CASGGYQPQHF.

V is TRBV27 and J is TRBJ1-2; possible D gene TRBD1, 5 bases. Germline lookup yields CDR1 MNHEY and CDR2 SMNVEV (reference sequence). This CDR3 comprises 18 residues. The ends were cut back, 5 bases at V and 2 bases at J, with 24 bases in the middle. Written as DNA, the CDR3 is TGTGCCAGCAGTCCCCTGGGAGGGGTAGAGGTGACGAACTATGGCTACACCTTC. Amino acid sequence: CASSPLGGVEVTNYGYTF.

In DNA form, the CDR3 reads TGTGCCAGCGAGACAGATACGCAGTATTTT. Its translation is CASETDTQYF. The genes are TRBV2 and TRBJ2-3; D is ambiguous. Per the germline V gene, CDR1 is SNHLY and CDR2 is FYNNEI. Trimming stripped 8 bases from V and 3 bases from J, with 3 bases between. The CDR3 contains 10 residues.

This chain joins TRBV7-6 and TRBJ2-2; 11 bases agree with TRBD2. V was clipped by 4 bases and J by 0 bases; unmatched bases: 7. The CDR3 runs to 18 residues. Germline V lookup: CDR1 SGHVS, CDR2 FNYEAQ. CDR3 DNA sequence: TGTGCCAGCAGCTGCCCTCTAGCGGGGGGTTCGAACACCGGGGAGCTGTTTTTT. Translated, it gives CASSCPLAGGSNTGELFF.

The chain joins TRBV6-5 to TRBJ1-5; 7 positions match TRBD1. Trimming at V came to 5 bases and at J to 6 bases, leaving 10 bases not matched to a gene. The length of the CDR3 is 15 residues. Germline assignment: CDR1 MNHEY and CDR2 SVGAGI. CDR3 protein: CASSPDRAGGQPQHF. The CDR3 nucleotides are TGTGCCAGCAGTCCCGACAGGGCGGGCGGTCAGCCCCAGCATTTT.

On this clone: Its ends do not fully match the called genes, so a read error is possible. V gene TRBV4-1 combines with J gene TRBJ2-7, with D possibly TRBD2 on 5 matching bases. The CDR3 is 13 amino acids. Germline V gene sequence: CDR1 MGHRA, CDR2 YSYEKL. DNA for the CDR3: TGCGCCAGCAGCCAAGATAGTGGGAGCAGGTCCTTATTC. This translates into CASSQDSGSRSLF.

Here the CDR3 reads CASSQGLWSYSFF. Written as DNA, the CDR3 is TGTGCCAGCAGCCAAGGCCTATGGAGCTATTCTTTCTTT. V and J are TRBV4-2 and TRBJ1-1, with D unresolved. Trimming shortened V by 1 base and J by 12 bases, and 15 bases separated the two germline ends. The CDR3 has 13 residues. Germline-derived CDR1 and CDR2 are LGHNA and YNFKEQ.

This rearrangement joins TRBV5-6 to TRBJ2-7, with D possibly being TRBD1 (6 bases). The CDR3 covers 13 residues. Trimming took off 4 bases at V and 3 bases at J, with 11 bases between the two ends. Per germline, CDR1 SGHDT and CDR2 YYEEEE. The CDR3 coding sequence is TGTGCCAGCAGCCCCGGACAGCTCTACGAGCAGTACTTC. Protein product: CASSPGQLYEQYF.

The rearrangement joins TRBV7-7 to TRBJ2-5, with TRBD2 matching 8 bases. V trimming: 5 bases; J trimming: 6 bases; junction bases outside the gene matches: 14. The CDR3 sequence is 16 residues long. Germline V gene data show CDR1 as SSHAT and CDR2 as FNYEAQ (reference sequence). Here the CDR3 DNA reads TGTGCCAGCAGCCCCGGAAATAGCGGGATGGTGAAGACCCAGTACTTC. As protein: CASSPGNSGMVKTQYF. The whole variable domain, remainder taken from reference TRBV7-7 and TRBJ2-5, is GAGVSQSPRYKVTKRGQDVTLRCDPISSHATLYWYQQALGQGPEFLTYFNYEAQPDKSGLPSDRFSAERPEGSISTLTIQRTEQRDSAMYRCASSPGNSGMVKTQYFGPGTRLLVL.

The chain employs TRBV5-1 and TRBJ1-1; 9 nucleotides match TRBD1. CDR3 size: 15 residues. V was clipped by 4 bases and J by 5 bases; unmatched bases: 9. Per the germline V gene, CDR1 is SGHRS and CDR2 is YFSETQ. CDR3 nucleotides: TGCGCCAGCAGCATGTTACAGGGGGCGACGACTGAAGCTTTCTTT. It codes for CASSMLQGATTEAFF. Drawing the rest from reference TRBV5-1 and TRBJ1-1, the complete variable domain is KAGVTQTPRYLIKTRGQQVTLSCSPISGHRSVSWYQQTPGQGLQFLFEYFSETQRNKGNFPGRFSGRQFSNSRSEMNVSTLELGDSALYLCASSMLQGATTEAFFGQGTRLTVV.

As to this clone: The same CDR3 arises from other DNA sequences in this sample as well. The rearrangement joins TRBV5-1 to TRBJ1-6, with TRBD1 as a possible D gene (6 bases). Germline CDR1 SGHRS, CDR2 YFSETQ. The CDR3 has 14 residues. Deletions cut 0 bases from V and 9 bases from J, with 10 bases between. The CDR3 is CASSLDLGGSPLHF. For the CDR3, the DNA is TGCGCCAGCAGCTTGGACCTAGGGGGTTCACCCCTCCACTTT.

This sequence joins TRBV13 and TRBJ2-1, with 14 bases aligning to TRBD2. The V and J ends lost 0 bases and 10 bases, in that order; junction bases with no gene match: 8. CDR1 is PRHDT, CDR2 FYEKMQ, per germline (reference sequence). The CDR3 is 17 amino acids. The CDR3 reads CASSLGRGLAGAGEQFF. In DNA, the CDR3 is TGTGCCAGCAGCTTAGGCCGGGGACTAGCGGGGGCTGGGGAGCAGTTCTTC.

This rearrangement joins TRBV6-5 to TRBJ1-2; no reliable D call. The ends were cut back, 6 bases at V and 0 bases at J, with 8 bases in the middle. Germline V lookup: CDR1 MNHEY, CDR2 SVGAGI. This CDR3 is 13 amino acids long. CDR3 amino acids: CASREPSNYGYTF. CDR3 bases: TGTGCCAGCAGGGAGCCATCTAACTATGGCTACACCTTC.

This sequence joins TRBV27 and TRBJ2-5, with D maybe TRBD1 (5 bases). With 5 bases removed from V and 2 bases from J, the gap between germline ends came to 15 bases. From germline, CDR1 is MNHEY and CDR2 SMNVEV (reference sequence). The CDR3 runs 15 residues. The CDR3 DNA reads as TGTGCCAGCAGTCCAACCCCCCAGGGACAAGAGACCCAGTACTTC. Encoded protein: CASSPTPQGQETQYF.

The DNA for the CDR3 is TGTGCCACCAGCAGAGATACTAGCGGGGCGTCTGCGTATTTT. The encoded protein is CATSRDTSGASAYF. The chain links TRBV15 to TRBJ2-3; 10 bases agree with TRBD2. This CDR3 is built from 14 residues. Germline lookup yields CDR1 LNHNV and CDR2 YYDKDF (reference sequence). With 0 bases clipped from V and 14 bases from J, the junction kept 8 bases outside the gene matches. Together with reference TRBV15 and TRBJ2-3, the CDR3 gives the full variable domain: DAMVIQNPRYQVTQFGKPVTLSCSQTLNHNVMYWYQQKSSQAPKLLFHYYDKDFNNEADTPDNFQSRRPNTSFCFLDIRSPGLGDTAMYLCATSRDTSGASAYFGPGTRLTVL.

V is TRBV6-5 and J is TRBJ1-1; TRBD1 might be the D (5 bases). Trimming took 6 bases from V and 5 from J, leaving 19 bases between them. Germline assignment: CDR1 MNHEY and CDR2 SVGAGI. The length of the CDR3 is 15 residues. CDR3 nucleotides: TGTGCCAGCAGCACAATAAGCGGGGGAGCAACTGAAGCTTTCTTT. Translating gives CASSTISGGATEAFF.

The gene calls are TRBV28 and TRBJ1-4; D is ambiguous. The CDR3 consists of 13 residues. In germline, CDR1 is MDHEN, CDR2 SYDVKM. V shed 2 bases and J shed 5 bases, with 6 bases lying between them. CDR3 amino acids: CASSLGQNEKLFF. The CDR3 DNA follows: TGTGCCAGCAGTTTAGGGCAGAATGAAAAACTGTTTTTT.

The chain uses TRBV6-5 and TRBJ1-2; 7 bases line up with TRBD1. Germline-derived CDR1 and CDR2 are MNHEY and SVGAGI. After removal of 2 bases from V and 7 bases from J, the junction contained 7 bases not matched to a gene. This CDR3 has 14 amino acids. The CDR3 loop reads CASSYGKGAVGYTF. In DNA, the CDR3 is TGTGCCAGCAGTTACGGCAAGGGGGCTGTTGGCTACACCTTC.

V is TRBV4-3 and J is TRBJ1-4, with TRBD1 matching over 8 bases. This CDR3 has 19 amino acids. With 0 bases clipped from V and 0 bases from J, the junction kept 9 bases outside the gene matches. Per the germline V gene, CDR1 is LGHNA and CDR2 is YSLEER. The CDR3 spells CASSQDGRTGSATNEKLFF. The CDR3 nucleotides are TGCGCCAGCAGCCAAGATGGGAGGACAGGGTCGGCAACTAATGAAAAACTGTTTTTT.